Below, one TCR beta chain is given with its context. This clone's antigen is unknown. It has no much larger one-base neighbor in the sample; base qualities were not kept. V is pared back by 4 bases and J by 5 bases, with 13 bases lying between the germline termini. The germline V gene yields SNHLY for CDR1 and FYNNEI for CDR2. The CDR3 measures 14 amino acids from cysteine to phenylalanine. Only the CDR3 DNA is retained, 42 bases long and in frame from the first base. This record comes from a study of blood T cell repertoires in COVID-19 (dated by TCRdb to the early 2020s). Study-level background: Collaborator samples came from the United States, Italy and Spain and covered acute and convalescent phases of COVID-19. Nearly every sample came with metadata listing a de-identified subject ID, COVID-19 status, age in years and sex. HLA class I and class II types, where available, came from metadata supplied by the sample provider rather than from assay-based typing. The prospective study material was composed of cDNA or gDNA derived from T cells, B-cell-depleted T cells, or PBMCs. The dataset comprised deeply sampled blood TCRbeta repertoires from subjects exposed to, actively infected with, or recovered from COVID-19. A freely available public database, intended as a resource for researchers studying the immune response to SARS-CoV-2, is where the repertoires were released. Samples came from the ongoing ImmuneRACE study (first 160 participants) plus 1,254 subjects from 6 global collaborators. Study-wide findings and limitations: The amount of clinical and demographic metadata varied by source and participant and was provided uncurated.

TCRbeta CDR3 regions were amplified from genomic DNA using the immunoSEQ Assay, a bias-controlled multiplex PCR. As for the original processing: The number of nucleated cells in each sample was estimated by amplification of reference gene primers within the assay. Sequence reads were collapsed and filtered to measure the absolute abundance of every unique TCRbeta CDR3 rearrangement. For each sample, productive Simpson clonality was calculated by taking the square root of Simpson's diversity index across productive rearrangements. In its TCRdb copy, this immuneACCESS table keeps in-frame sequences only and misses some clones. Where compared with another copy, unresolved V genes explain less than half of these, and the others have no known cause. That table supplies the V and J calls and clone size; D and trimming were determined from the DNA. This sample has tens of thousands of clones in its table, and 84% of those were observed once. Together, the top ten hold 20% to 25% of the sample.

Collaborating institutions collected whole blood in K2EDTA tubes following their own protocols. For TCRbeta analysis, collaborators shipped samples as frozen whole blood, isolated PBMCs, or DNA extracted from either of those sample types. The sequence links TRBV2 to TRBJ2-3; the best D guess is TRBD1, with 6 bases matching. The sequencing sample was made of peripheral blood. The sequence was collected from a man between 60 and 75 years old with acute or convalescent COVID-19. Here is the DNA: TGTGCCAGCAGTGTGAGACAGGCTGGAGATACGCAGTATTTT. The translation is CASSVRQAGDTQYF.